These 15 T cell receptor beta chains originate from one sample sequenced in a study of OX40 agonist ivuxolimab in advanced cancers. Data came from immunoSEQ multiplex PCR; TCRdb stores just in-frame clones and leaves some out. The repertoire holds 25,000 to 40,000 clones, about 89% seen once, with 4% to 5.5% in the top ten. The sample here was CD4+ or CD8+ T cells sorted from blood, taken in a trial of the OX40 agonist ivuxolimab. The origin of the receptors is an adult with an advanced solid tumor such as melanoma, head and neck, liver or kidney cancer.

The rearrangement joins TRBV28 to TRBJ1-1, with TRBD1 matching over 9 bases. Germline loops: CDR1 MDHEN, CDR2 SYDVKM. V shed 5 bases, J shed 4 bases, and the junction held 2 bases outside the gene matches. This CDR3 contains 13 residues. The CDR3 nucleotides read TGTGCCAGCAGTGACAGGGGGGTCACTGAAGCTTTCTTT. Amino acids: CASSDRGVTEAFF.

The V gene is TRBV27, the J gene TRBJ2-7; D might be TRBD1 (6 bases). CDR1 and CDR2 (germline): MNHEY, SMNVEV (reference sequence). With 6 bases removed from V and 3 bases from J, the gap between germline ends came to 12 bases. CDR3 length equals 13 residues. Here the CDR3 DNA reads TGTGCCAGCAGACCTCAGGGGTTCTACGAGCAGTACGTC. Its translation: CASRPQGFYEQYV.

The chain couples TRBV9 to TRBJ1-2; 8 nucleotides match TRBD1. Unmatched junction bases numbered 5, after V lost 0 bases and J lost 4 bases. Germline CDR1 SGDLS, CDR2 YYNGEE. The CDR3 runs 15 residues. As DNA, the CDR3 is TGTGCCAGCAGCGTAGAAGTGACAGGGGCCTATGGCTACACCTTC. This codes for CASSVEVTGAYGYTF.

This clone rates as medium-sized. This rearrangement joins TRBV5-1 to TRBJ2-2; 7 positions agree with TRBD2. The trim removed 3 bases at V and 0 bases at J, leaving 8 bases unmatched. Germline assignment: CDR1 SGHRS and CDR2 YFSETQ. The length of the CDR3 is 17 residues. The CDR3 DNA reads as TGCGCCAGCAGCTCCTGGGACGGACTAGCGAACACCGGGGAGCTGTTTTTT. This codes for CASSSWDGLANTGELFF.

By frequency in the sample, this clone is medium-sized (0.01 to 0.1%). This rearrangement joins TRBV18 to TRBJ1-1; a weak D match, TRBD1 (5 bases). Germline lookup yields CDR1 KGHSH and CDR2 LQKENI. This CDR3 contains 13 residues. V gave up 1 base and J gave up 6 bases, with 9 bases separating them. Written as DNA, the CDR3 is TGTGCCAGCTCACCACAAACAGGCGCTGAAGCTTTCTTT. Its translation: CASSPQTGAEAFF. The full variable domain, completed using reference TRBV18 and TRBJ1-1, is NAGVMQNPRHLVRRRGQEARLRCSPMKGHSHVYWYRQLPEEGLKFMVYLQKENIIDESGMPKERFSAEFPKEGPSILRIQQVVRGDSAAYFCASSPQTGAEAFFGQGTRLTVV.

This clone is judged medium-sized (0.01 to 0.1%). The chain couples TRBV9 to TRBJ2-1, with D uncertain. This CDR3 has 12 residues. Trimming shortened V by 0 bases and J by 4 bases, and 2 bases separated the two germline ends. The germline gives CDR1 SGDLS, CDR2 YYNGEE. The DNA of the CDR3 is TGTGCCAGCAGCGTAGAGTACAATGAGCAGTTCTTC. Its protein is CASSVEYNEQFF.

This CDR3 is CASSQVLSGDYNEQFF. CDR3 nucleotides: TGCGCCAGCAGCCAAGTCCTTAGCGGGGACTACAATGAGCAGTTCTTC. J is TRBJ2-1 and V is TRBV4-1; 8 bases are shared with TRBD2. CDR3 size: 16 residues. Germline values: CDR1 MGHRA, CDR2 YSYEKL. V shed 1 base and J 3 bases; nucleotides not matched to a gene: 5.

V is TRBV28 and J is TRBJ1-1; D unresolved. The CDR3 totals 13 residues. The V end lost 5 bases, the J end lost 1 base, and 8 bases lay between the germline ends. The germline CDR1 and CDR2 sequences are MDHEN and SYDVKM. CDR3 sequence reads: CASSPGQNTEAFF. CDR3 coding DNA: TGTGCCAGCAGTCCGGGCCAGAACACTGAAGCTTTCTTT. The full variable domain, its missing parts supplied by reference TRBV28 and TRBJ1-1, is DVKVTQSSRYLVKRTGEKVFLECVQDMDHENMFWYRQDPGLGLRLIYFSYDVKMKEKGDIPEGYSVSREKKERFSLILESASTNQTSMYLCASSPGQNTEAFFGQGTRLTVV.

The genes are TRBV6-5 and TRBJ2-1; D might be TRBD1 or TRBD2, each matching 5 bases. V lost 2 bases to trimming and J lost 4 bases, with 9 bases between them. This CDR3 is built from 14 residues. Germline V gives CDR1 MNHEY, CDR2 SVGAGI. DNA of the CDR3: TGTGCCAGCAGTTACCGGGACCTATACAATGAGCAGTTCTTC. This gives the protein CASSYRDLYNEQFF.

The V gene is TRBV9, the J gene TRBJ1-1, with D uncertain. The CDR3 contains 12 residues. Between the trimmed V and J ends, which lost 4 bases and 7 bases, there was a span of 11 bases. Germline assignment: CDR1 SGDLS and CDR2 YYNGEE. This CDR3 is CASSPKQLEAFF. The CDR3 nucleotides read TGTGCCAGCAGCCCAAAGCAACTTGAAGCTTTCTTT.

The gene calls are TRBV12-5 and TRBJ2-2; perhaps TRBD1 as D (6 bases). The CDR3 covers 20 residues. V lost 1 base to trimming and J lost 2 bases, with 23 bases between them. Germline assignment: CDR1 LGHNT and CDR2 FRNRAP. This CDR3 is CASGLDPGHLKRPNTGELFF. The CDR3 DNA sequence: TGTGCTAGTGGTTTGGACCCGGGACACCTAAAGCGTCCAAACACCGGGGAGCTGTTTTTT.

The DNA of the CDR3 is TGTGCCACTCCGGGCGGGGAGGGGCCAGAGACCCAGTACTTC. Translation gives CATPGGEGPETQYF. This chain joins TRBV7-9 and TRBJ2-5; 7 bases are a match to TRBD2. The CDR3 is 14 residues long. The germline CDR1 and CDR2 sequences are SEHNR and FQNEAQ (reference sequence). The V and J ends lost 10 bases and 4 bases, in that order; junction bases with no gene match: 12.

V and J are TRBV2 and TRBJ2-7, with 9 bases aligning to TRBD1. The CDR3 runs to 13 residues. The germline gives CDR1 SNHLY, CDR2 FYNNEI. V lost 7 bases to trimming and J lost 4 bases; unmatched junction nucleotides: 5. The DNA for the CDR3 is TGTGCCAGCAACGACAGGGGGTGGTACGAGCAGTACTTC. It codes for CASNDRGWYEQYF. The full variable domain, rest sourced from reference TRBV2 and TRBJ2-7, is EPEVTQTPSHQVTQMGQEVILRCVPISNHLYFYWYRQILGQKVEFLVSFYNNEISEKSEIFDDQFSVERPDGSNFTLKIRSTKLEDSAMYFCASNDRGWYEQYFGPGTRLTVT.

The V gene is TRBV7-9, the J gene TRBJ2-7; D is ambiguous. Germline CDR1 is SEHNR and CDR2 is FQNEAQ (reference sequence). This CDR3 has 11 residues. Deletions cut 1 base from V and 3 bases from J, with 1 base between. The CDR3 here is CASSLDYEQYF. The CDR3 DNA reads as TGTGCCAGCAGCTTAGACTACGAGCAGTACTTC. Based on the CDR3 plus reference TRBV7-9 and TRBJ2-7, the full variable domain is DTGVSQNPRHKITKRGQNVTFRCDPISEHNRLYWYRQTLGQGPEFLTYFQNEAQLEKSRLLSDRFSAERPKGSFSTLEIQRTEQGDSAMYLCASSLDYEQYFGPGTRLTVT.

The chain joins TRBV28 to TRBJ2-2, with TRBD1 matching 7 bases. The CDR3 covers 13 residues. V shed 11 bases and J 1 base; nucleotides not matched to a gene: 4. The germline V gene has CDR1 MDHEN and CDR2 SYDVKM. This chain's CDR3 is CAEGQENTGELFF. CDR3 nucleotides: TGTGCCGAAGGACAGGAGAACACCGGGGAGCTGTTTTTT.